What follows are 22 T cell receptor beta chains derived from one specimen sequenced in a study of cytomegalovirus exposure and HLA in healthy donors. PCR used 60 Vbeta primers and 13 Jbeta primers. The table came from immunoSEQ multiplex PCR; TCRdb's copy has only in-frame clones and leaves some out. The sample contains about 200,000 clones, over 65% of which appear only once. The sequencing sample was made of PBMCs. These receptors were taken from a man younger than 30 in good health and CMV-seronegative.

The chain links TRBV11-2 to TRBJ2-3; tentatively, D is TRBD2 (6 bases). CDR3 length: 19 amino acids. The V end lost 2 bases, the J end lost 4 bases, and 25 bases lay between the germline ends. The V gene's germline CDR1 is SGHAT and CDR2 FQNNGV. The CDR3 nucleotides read TGTGCCAGCAGCTTACCCTCCCTGAGGGCGGGGAAGAGTCCAGATACGCAGTATTTT. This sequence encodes CASSLPSLRAGKSPDTQYF.

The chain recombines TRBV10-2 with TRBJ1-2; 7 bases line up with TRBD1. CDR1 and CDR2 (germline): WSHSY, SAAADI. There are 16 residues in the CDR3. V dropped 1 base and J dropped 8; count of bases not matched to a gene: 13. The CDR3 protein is CASSEYVGGVLDGYTF. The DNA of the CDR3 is TGCGCCAGCAGTGAGTATGTAGGGGGCGTCCTTGACGGCTACACCTTC.

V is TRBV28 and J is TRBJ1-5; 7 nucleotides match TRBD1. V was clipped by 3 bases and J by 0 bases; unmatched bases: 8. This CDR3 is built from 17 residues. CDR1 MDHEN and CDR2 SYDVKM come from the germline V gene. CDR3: CASSLRAGGYSNQPQHF. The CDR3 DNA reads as TGTGCCAGCAGTTTGAGGGCAGGGGGATATAGCAATCAGCCCCAGCATTTT. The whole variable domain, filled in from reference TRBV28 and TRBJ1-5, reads DVKVTQSSRYLVKRTGEKVFLECVQDMDHENMFWYRQDPGLGLRLIYFSYDVKMKEKGDIPEGYSVSREKKERFSLILESASTNQTSMYLCASSLRAGGYSNQPQHFGDGTRLSIL.

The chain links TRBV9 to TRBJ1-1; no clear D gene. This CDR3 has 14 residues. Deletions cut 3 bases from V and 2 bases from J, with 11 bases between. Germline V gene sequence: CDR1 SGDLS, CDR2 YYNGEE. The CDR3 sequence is CASSARAGNTEAFF. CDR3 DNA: TGTGCCAGCAGCGCGAGGGCAGGTAACACTGAAGCTTTCTTT.

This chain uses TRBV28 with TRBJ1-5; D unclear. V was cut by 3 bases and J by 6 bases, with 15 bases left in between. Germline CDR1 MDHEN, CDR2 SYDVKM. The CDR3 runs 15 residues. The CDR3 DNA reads TGTGCCAGCAGTTTGCCCAGGAGGGCGGGTCAGCCCCAGCATTTT. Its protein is CASSLPRRAGQPQHF. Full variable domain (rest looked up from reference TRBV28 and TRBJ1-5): DVKVTQSSRYLVKRTGEKVFLECVQDMDHENMFWYRQDPGLGLRLIYFSYDVKMKEKGDIPEGYSVSREKKERFSLILESASTNQTSMYLCASSLPRRAGQPQHFGDGTRLSIL.

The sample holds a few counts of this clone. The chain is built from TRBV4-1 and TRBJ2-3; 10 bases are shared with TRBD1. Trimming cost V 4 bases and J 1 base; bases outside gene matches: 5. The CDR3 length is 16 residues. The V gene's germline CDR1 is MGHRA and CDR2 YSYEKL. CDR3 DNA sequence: TGCGCCAGCAGCCGAGGGGGGACAGGGGGCACAGATACGCAGTATTTT. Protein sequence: CASSRGGTGGTDTQYF.

The CDR3 loop is CASSLSGDNTEAFF. Written as DNA, the CDR3 is TGTGCCAGCAGCTTATCAGGGGATAACACTGAAGCTTTCTTT. V usage is TRBV7-9 and J usage is TRBJ1-1; tentative D call: TRBD1 (6 bases). The CDR3 loop spans 14 amino acids. Germline values: CDR1 SEHNR, CDR2 FQNEAQ (reference sequence). V shed 2 bases and J shed 2 bases, with 9 bases lying between them. Filled out from reference TRBV7-9 and TRBJ1-1, the complete variable domain reads DTGVSQNPRHKITKRGQNVTFRCDPISEHNRLYWYRQTLGQGPEFLTYFQNEAQLEKSRLLSDRFSAERPKGSFSTLEIQRTEQGDSAMYLCASSLSGDNTEAFFGQGTRLTVV.

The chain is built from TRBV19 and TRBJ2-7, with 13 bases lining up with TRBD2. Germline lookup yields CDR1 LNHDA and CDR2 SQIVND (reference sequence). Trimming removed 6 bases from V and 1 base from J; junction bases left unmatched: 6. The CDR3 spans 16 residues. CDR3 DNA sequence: TGTGCCAGTAGAACTAGCGGGAGGGCCGGGTCCTACGAGCAGTACTTC. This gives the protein CASRTSGRAGSYEQYF.

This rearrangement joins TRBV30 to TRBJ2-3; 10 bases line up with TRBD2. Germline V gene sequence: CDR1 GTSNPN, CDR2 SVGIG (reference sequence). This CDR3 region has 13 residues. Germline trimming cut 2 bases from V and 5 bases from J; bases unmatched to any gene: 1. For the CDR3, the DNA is TGTGCCTGGAGTCGACTAGCGGGAGATACGCAGTATTTT. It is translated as CAWSRLAGDTQYF.

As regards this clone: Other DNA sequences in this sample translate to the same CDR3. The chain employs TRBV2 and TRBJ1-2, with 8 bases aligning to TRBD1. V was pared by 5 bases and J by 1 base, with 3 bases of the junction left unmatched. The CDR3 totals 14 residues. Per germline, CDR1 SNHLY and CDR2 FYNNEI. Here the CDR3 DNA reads TGTGCCAGCAGTTCAGGACAGGGTAACTATGGCTACACCTTC. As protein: CASSSGQGNYGYTF. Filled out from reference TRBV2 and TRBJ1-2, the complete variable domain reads EPEVTQTPSHQVTQMGQEVILRCVPISNHLYFYWYRQILGQKVEFLVSFYNNEISEKSEIFDDQFSVERPDGSNFTLKIRSTKLEDSAMYFCASSSGQGNYGYTFGSGTRLTVV.

The DNA for the CDR3 is TGTGCCTGGACGGCGGGGTCGAGGGAGCAGTACTTC. This gives the protein CAWTAGSREQYF. The chain is built from TRBV30 and TRBJ2-7; tentative D call: TRBD2 (6 bases). Germline CDR1 GTSNPN, CDR2 SVGIG (reference sequence). The CDR3 consists of 12 residues. The V end lost 4 bases, the J end lost 7 bases, and 14 bases lay between the germline ends. The entire variable domain, with the rest obtained from reference TRBV30 and TRBJ2-7, is as follows: SQTIHQWPATLVQPVGSPLSLECTVEGTSNPNLYWYRQAAGRGLQLLFYSVGIGQISSEVPQNLSASRPQDRQFILSSKKLLLSDSGFYLCAWTAGSREQYFGPGTRLTVT.

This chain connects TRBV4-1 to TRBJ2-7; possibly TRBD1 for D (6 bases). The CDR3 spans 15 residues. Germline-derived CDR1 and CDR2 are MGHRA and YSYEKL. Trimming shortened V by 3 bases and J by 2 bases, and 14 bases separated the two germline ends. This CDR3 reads CASSHLRDTAYEQYF. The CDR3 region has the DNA TGCGCCAGCAGCCACCTCCGGGACACGGCCTACGAGCAGTACTTC.

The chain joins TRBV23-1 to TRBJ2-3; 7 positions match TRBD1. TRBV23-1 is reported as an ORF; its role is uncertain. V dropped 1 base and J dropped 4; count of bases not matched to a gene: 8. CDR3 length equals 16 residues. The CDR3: CASSQWRQGDSDTQYF. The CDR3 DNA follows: TGCGCCAGCAGTCAATGGCGACAGGGAGACTCAGATACGCAGTATTTT.

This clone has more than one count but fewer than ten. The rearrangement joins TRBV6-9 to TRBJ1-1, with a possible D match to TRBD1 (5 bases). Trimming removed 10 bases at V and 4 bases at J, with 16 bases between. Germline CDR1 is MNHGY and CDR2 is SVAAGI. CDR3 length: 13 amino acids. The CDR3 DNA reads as TGTGCCACCCAGGGTAGGGGCCGCACTGAAGCTTTCTTT. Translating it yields CATQGRGRTEAFF.

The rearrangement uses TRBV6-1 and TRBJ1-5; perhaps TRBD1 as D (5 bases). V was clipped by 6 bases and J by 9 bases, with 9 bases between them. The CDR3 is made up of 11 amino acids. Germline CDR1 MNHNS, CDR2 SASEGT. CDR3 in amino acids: CASRGTGPQHF. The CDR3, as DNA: TGTGCCAGCAGGGGGACTGGGCCCCAGCATTTT.

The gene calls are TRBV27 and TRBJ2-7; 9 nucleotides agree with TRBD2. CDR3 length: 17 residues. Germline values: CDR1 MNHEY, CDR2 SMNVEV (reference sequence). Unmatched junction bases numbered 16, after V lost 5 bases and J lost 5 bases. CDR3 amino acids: CASSSLGAGGPKDEQYF. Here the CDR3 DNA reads TGTGCCAGCAGTAGCCTAGGGGCGGGAGGGCCTAAAGACGAGCAGTACTTC.

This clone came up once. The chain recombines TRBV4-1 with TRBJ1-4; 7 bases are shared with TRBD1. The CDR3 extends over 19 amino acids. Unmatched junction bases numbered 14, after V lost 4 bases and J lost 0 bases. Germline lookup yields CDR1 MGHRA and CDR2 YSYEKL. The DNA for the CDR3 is TGCGCCAGCAGCCCCCCTGCGTCAGGGGGGTTATCAACTAATGAAAAACTGTTTTTT. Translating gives CASSPPASGGLSTNEKLFF.

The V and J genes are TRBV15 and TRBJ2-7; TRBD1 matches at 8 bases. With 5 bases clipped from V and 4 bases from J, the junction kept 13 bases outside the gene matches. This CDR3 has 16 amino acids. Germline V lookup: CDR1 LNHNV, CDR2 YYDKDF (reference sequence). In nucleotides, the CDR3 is TGTGCCACCAGCGTCAACAGGGGGGACGCTCTATACGAGCAGTACTTC. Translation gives CATSVNRGDALYEQYF.

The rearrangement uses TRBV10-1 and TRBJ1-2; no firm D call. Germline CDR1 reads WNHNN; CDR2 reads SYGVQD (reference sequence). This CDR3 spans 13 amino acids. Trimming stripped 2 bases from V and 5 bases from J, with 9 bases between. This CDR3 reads CASSERSDYGYTF. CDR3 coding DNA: TGCGCCAGCAGTGAGCGTTCAGATTATGGCTACACCTTC.

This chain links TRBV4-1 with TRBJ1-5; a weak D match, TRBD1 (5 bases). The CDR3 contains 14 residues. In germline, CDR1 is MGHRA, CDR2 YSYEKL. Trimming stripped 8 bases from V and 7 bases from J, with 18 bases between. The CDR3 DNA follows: TGCGCCAGCGCTCCGTGGGGGGTGGAACAGCCCCAGCATTTT. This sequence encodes CASAPWGVEQPQHF.

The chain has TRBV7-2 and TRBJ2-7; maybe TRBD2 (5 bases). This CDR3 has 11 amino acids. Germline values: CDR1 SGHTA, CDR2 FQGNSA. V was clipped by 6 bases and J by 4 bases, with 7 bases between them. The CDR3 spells CASRSGYEQYF. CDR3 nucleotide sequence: TGTGCCAGCAGGTCGGGGTACGAGCAGTACTTC.

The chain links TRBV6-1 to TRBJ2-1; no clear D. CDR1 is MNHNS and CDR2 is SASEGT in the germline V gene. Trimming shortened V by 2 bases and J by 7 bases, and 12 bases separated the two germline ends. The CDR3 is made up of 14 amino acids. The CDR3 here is CASSEWAPLNEQFF. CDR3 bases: TGTGCCAGCAGTGAATGGGCGCCCCTAAATGAGCAGTTCTTC.